The 14 T cell receptor beta chains listed next were all sequenced from one sample in a study of T cell clonotyping in hematopoietic cell transplantation. Time point reported: recipient sample about 28 days before transplant, after cytoreduction. Using immunoSEQ multiplex PCR, the repertoire was profiled, and TCRdb retains in-frame clones only, with some absent. The sample yields around 6,000 clones, approximately 97% seen once. Sample: peripheral blood mononuclear cells, taken before stem cell transplant. These receptors were obtained from a man aged 65-85 years with acute myeloid leukemia. Some clones in this sample may be carry-over from other donors' samples.

The J gene is TRBJ1-2, the V gene TRBV6-5, with D unclear. Looked up from germline, CDR1 is MNHEY and CDR2 is SVGAGI. Trimming removed 6 bases at V and 9 bases at J, with 11 bases between. The CDR3 is 11 residues long. The CDR3 region has the DNA TGTGCCAGCAGGACCGAGGGAAGCTACACCTTC. Encoded protein: CASRTEGSYTF.

The V gene is TRBV27, the J gene TRBJ2-7; D gene ambiguous. The CDR3 totals 13 residues. Per the germline V gene, CDR1 is MNHEY and CDR2 is SMNVEV (reference sequence). V was trimmed by 3 bases and J by 2 bases, leaving 8 bases between them. In nucleotides, the CDR3 is TGTGCCAGCAGTTTGGCAGAAACCTACGAGCAGTACTTC. It yields the protein CASSLAETYEQYF.

The rearrangement uses TRBV29-1 and TRBJ2-2; tentatively, D is TRBD2 (6 bases). Germline V gene data show CDR1 as SQVTM and CDR2 as ANQGSEA. The CDR3 totals 14 residues. Deletions cut 7 bases from V and 3 bases from J, with 15 bases between. CDR3 nucleotide sequence: TGCAGCGCCCGTACTCCGGGAGACACCGGGGAGCTGTTTTTT. Amino acids: CSARTPGDTGELFF.

The DNA of the CDR3 is TGCAGCGTTGAAGCAGGGGCTTACGAGCAGTACTTC. It yields the protein CSVEAGAYEQYF. The chain carries TRBV29-1 and TRBJ2-7, with TRBD1 as a possible D gene (6 bases). The CDR3 is 12 residues long. CDR1 is SQVTM, CDR2 ANQGSEA, per germline. Trimming stripped 1 base from V and 4 bases from J, with 8 bases between.

This chain links TRBV30 with TRBJ2-7; D call uncertain. Germline loops: CDR1 GTSNPN, CDR2 SVGIG (reference sequence). The V end lost 2 bases, the J end lost 0 bases, and 2 bases lay between the germline ends. This CDR3 has 11 residues. This chain's CDR3 is CAWSPSYEQYF. CDR3 in DNA: TGTGCCTGGAGTCCCTCCTACGAGCAGTACTTC.

The rearrangement links TRBV9 to TRBJ1-1; 7 bases line up with TRBD1. This CDR3 has 15 amino acids. Losses at the gene ends were 4 bases for V and 0 bases for J; bases not matched to a gene: 6. Germline V CDR1 and CDR2: SGDLS, YYNGEE. CDR3 amino acids: CASSWGTDLNTEAFF. The CDR3 bases are TGTGCCAGCAGCTGGGGGACAGACCTGAACACTGAAGCTTTCTTT. The full variable domain, with the rest looked up from reference TRBV9 and TRBJ1-1, is DSGVTQTPKHLITATGQRVTLRCSPRSGDLSVYWYQQSLDQGLQFLIQYYNGEERAKGNILERFSAQQFPDLHSELNLSSLELGDSALYFCASSWGTDLNTEAFFGQGTRLTVV.

The chain combines TRBV6-5 with TRBJ1-2; 8 nucleotides line up with TRBD1. From germline, CDR1 is MNHEY and CDR2 SVGAGI. Germline trimming cut 0 bases from V and 3 bases from J; bases unmatched to any gene: 6. The CDR3 contains 16 residues. The CDR3 spells CASSYSRTQGDYGYTF. CDR3 DNA sequence: TGTGCCAGCAGTTACTCGAGAACACAGGGGGACTATGGCTACACCTTC.

In DNA, the CDR3 is TGTGCCAGCACCAGACAGGGGAGCTCCTACGAGCAGTACTTC. Its protein product is CASTRQGSSYEQYF. The genes are TRBV6-5 and TRBJ2-7; 8 nucleotides agree with TRBD1. The CDR3 is 14 residues long. Germline V lookup: CDR1 MNHEY, CDR2 SVGAGI. V lost 7 bases and J lost 0; bases outside the gene matches: 5.

V is TRBV13 and J is TRBJ1-3; D might be TRBD1 (6 bases). CDR3 length equals 14 residues. CDR1 is PRHDT, CDR2 FYEKMQ, per germline (reference sequence). Between the trimmed V and J ends, which lost 3 bases and 4 bases, there was a span of 10 bases. The CDR3 sequence is CASSFGGLGNTIYF. The CDR3 DNA is TGTGCCAGCAGCTTCGGGGGGCTAGGAAACACCATATATTTT.

J is TRBJ2-2 and V is TRBV4-2; 14 bases line up with TRBD2. Germline V gene lookup returns CDR1 LGHNA and CDR2 YNFKEQ. J was trimmed by 1 base and V by 3 bases; bases with no gene match: 1. The CDR3 covers 17 residues. The DNA of the CDR3 is TGTGCCAGCAGCCATGGGACTAGCGGGGGGAACACCGGGGAGCTGTTTTTT. Amino acids: CASSHGTSGGNTGELFF.

The CDR3 DNA follows: TGTGCCAGTAAAACAGGGGTCGCTTCAACTAATGAAAAACTGTTTTTT. This codes for CASKTGVASTNEKLFF. The chain is built from TRBV19 and TRBJ1-4, with 7 nucleotides matching TRBD1. Trimming removed 7 bases from V and 0 bases from J; junction bases left unmatched: 8. In germline, CDR1 is LNHDA, CDR2 SQIVND (reference sequence). This CDR3 spans 16 amino acids.

This clone was seen a handful of times. This chain connects TRBV6-1 to TRBJ1-3, with unresolved D. The CDR3 runs to 16 residues. Deletions cut 0 bases from V and 3 bases from J, with 12 bases between. The germline V gene has CDR1 MNHNS and CDR2 SASEGT. The CDR3 DNA reads as TGTGCCAGCAGTGAAGCGCACCGGGCATATGGAAACACCATATATTTT. Translated: CASSEAHRAYGNTIYF.

The chain links TRBV5-1 to TRBJ1-6, with D possibly matching TRBD1 (5 bases). This CDR3 contains 14 residues. Trimming left V 2 bases short and J 5 bases short, with 8 bases between. Per the germline V gene, CDR1 is SGHRS and CDR2 is YFSETQ. CDR3 sequence reads: CASSLYRNNSPLHF. CDR3 nucleotides: TGCGCCAGCAGCTTATACAGGAATAATTCACCCCTCCACTTT.

The chain joins TRBV6-1 to TRBJ1-2, with 9 bases lining up with TRBD1. V was pared by 7 bases and J by 2 bases, with 8 bases of the junction left unmatched. CDR1 and CDR2 (germline): MNHNS, SASEGT. CDR3 length: 15 amino acids. The CDR3 spells CASIRDRGANYGYTF. As DNA, the CDR3 is TGTGCCAGCATCAGAGACAGGGGGGCAAACTATGGCTACACCTTC.